This T cell receptor (beta chain) was identified in a study of long-term antiretroviral therapy in people with HIV. The V gene's germline CDR1 is SGHNT and CDR2 YYREEE (reference sequence). This CDR3 has 17 residues. V dropped 2 bases and J dropped 0 bases, with 14 bases sitting between them. General study findings and limits: In samples taken after ART, diversity increased but remained below transplant donor control levels. Older ART regimens may have been in use when blood was drawn between about 2004 and 2017.

Run at survey level, the immunoSEQ assay was version v3.0. The table came from immunoSEQ multiplex PCR; TCRdb's copy has only in-frame clones and leaves some out. This table has about 36,000 clones, roughly 78% appearing once. Of note for this clone: Antigen specificity is unknown.

V gene TRBV5-4 combines with J gene TRBJ2-2; D unresolved. This receptor was taken from a man aged 25-45 years with HIV. This specimen consisted of unsorted PBMCs, obtained 3.4 years after starting antiretroviral therapy. The DNA of the CDR3 is TGTGCCAGCAGCTTTGGAAGGCCTGCCTCGAACACCGGGGAGCTGTTTTTT. This gives the protein CASSFGRPASNTGELFF.